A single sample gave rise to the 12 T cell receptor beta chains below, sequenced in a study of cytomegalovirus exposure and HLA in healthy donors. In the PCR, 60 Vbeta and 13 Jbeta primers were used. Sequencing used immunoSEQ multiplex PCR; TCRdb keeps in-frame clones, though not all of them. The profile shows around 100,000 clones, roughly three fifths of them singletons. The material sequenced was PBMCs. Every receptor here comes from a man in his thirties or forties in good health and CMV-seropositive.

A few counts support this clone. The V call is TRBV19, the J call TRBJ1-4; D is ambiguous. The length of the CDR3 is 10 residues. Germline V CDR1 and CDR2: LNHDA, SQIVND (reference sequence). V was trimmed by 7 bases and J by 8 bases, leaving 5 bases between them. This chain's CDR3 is CASKSEKLFF. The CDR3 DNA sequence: TGTGCCAGTAAAAGCGAAAAACTGTTTTTT. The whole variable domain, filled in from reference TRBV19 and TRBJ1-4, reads DGGITQSPKYLFRKEGQNVTLSCEQNLNHDAMYWYRQDPGQGLRLIYYSQIVNDFQKGDIAEGYSVSREKKESFPLTVTSAQKNPTAFYLCASKSEKLFFGSGTQLSVL.

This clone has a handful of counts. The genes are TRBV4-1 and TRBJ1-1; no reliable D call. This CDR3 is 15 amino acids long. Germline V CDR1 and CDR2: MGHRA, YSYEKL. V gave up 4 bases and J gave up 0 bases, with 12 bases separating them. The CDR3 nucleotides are TGCGCCAGCAGCCCCGGGGAGGGCATGAACACTGAAGCTTTCTTT. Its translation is CASSPGEGMNTEAFF.

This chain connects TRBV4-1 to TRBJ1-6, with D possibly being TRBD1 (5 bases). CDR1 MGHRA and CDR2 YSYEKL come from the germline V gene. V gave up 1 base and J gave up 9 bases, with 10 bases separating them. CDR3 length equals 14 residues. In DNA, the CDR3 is TGCGCCAGCAGCCAAGTGGGGGGGATTTCACCCCTCCACTTT. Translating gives CASSQVGGISPLHF.

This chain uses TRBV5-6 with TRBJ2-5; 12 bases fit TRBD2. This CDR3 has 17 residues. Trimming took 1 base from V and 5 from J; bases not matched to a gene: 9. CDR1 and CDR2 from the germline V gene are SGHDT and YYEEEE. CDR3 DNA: TGTGCCAGCAGCTTGTTGGCTAGCGGGGGGGCCTGGGAGACCCAGTACTTC. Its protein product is CASSLLASGGAWETQYF.

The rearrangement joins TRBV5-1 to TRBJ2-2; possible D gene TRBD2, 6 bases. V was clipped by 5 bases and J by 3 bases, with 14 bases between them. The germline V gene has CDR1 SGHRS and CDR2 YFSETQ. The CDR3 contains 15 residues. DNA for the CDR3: TGCGCCAGCAGAGTGGGAGGCGGGCACACCGGGGAGCTGTTTTTT. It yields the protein CASRVGGGHTGELFF.

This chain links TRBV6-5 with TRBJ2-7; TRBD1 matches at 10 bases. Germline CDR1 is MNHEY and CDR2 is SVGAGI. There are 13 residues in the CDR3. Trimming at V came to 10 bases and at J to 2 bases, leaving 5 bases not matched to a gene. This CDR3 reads CAIGQGGTYEQYF. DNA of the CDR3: TGTGCCATCGGACAGGGGGGAACCTACGAGCAGTACTTC.

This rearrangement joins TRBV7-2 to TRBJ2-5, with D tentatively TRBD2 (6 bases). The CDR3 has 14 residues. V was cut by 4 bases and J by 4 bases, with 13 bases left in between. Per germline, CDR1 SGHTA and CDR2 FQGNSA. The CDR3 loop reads CASSSRLASETQYF. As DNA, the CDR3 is TGTGCCAGCAGCTCTAGGCTAGCGTCAGAGACCCAGTACTTC.

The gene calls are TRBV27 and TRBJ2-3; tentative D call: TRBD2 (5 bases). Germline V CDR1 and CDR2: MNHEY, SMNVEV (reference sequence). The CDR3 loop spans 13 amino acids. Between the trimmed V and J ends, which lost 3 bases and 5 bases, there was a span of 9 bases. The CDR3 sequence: CASSLVRGDTQYF. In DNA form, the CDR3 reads TGTGCCAGCAGTTTGGTTCGGGGAGATACGCAGTATTTT.

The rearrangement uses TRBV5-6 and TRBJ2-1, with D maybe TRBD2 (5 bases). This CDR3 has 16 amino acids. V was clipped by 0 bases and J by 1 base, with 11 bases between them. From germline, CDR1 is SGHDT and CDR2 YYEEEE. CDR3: CASSLGFSGSYNEQFF. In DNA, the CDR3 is TGTGCCAGCAGCTTGGGTTTTTCGGGGTCCTACAATGAGCAGTTCTTC.

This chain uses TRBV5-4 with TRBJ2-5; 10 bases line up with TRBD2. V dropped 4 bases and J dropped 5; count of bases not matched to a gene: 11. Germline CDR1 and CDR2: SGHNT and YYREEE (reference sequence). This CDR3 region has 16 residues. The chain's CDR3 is CASSRDSGGLGETQYF. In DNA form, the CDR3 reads TGTGCCAGCAGCCGAGATAGCGGGGGGCTGGGGGAGACCCAGTACTTC.

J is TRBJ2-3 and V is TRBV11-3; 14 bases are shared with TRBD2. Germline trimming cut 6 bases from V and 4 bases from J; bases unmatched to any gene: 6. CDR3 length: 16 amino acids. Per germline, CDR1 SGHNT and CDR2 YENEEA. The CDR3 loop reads CASRPTSGGASDTQYF. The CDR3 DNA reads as TGTGCCAGCAGGCCGACTAGCGGGGGGGCCTCAGATACGCAGTATTTT.

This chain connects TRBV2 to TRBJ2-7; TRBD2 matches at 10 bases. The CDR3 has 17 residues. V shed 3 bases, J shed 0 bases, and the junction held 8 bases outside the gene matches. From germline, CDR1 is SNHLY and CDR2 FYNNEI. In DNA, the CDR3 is TGTGCCAGCAGTGACCCGCGTCCTAGCGGGGGCTCCTACGAGCAGTACTTC. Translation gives CASSDPRPSGGSYEQYF.